The clone carrying this TCR beta chain was detected only a few times. This CDR3 is built from 12 residues. Germline CDR1 is ENHRY and CDR2 is SYGVKD. V lost 9 bases to trimming and J lost 1 base, with 7 bases between them. The data belong to a study of blood T cell repertoires in COVID-19. Turning to the study itself: Specimens from acute and convalescent COVID-19 originated in the United States, Italy and Spain. Sources were T cells, B-cell-depleted T cells, or PBMCs; the material itself was cDNA or gDNA.

Methods used by the authors: Reference gene primer amplification in the assay estimated nucleated cell counts. Sequencing used immunoSEQ multiplex PCR; TCRdb keeps in-frame clones, though not all of them. The DNA was the basis for D and trimming; V, J and clone size are from that table. Among 150,000 to 200,000 clones listed, 77% were seen once. This sequence originates from a man between 65 and 85 years old with acute or convalescent COVID-19. The sequencing sample was made of peripheral blood. The rearrangement joins TRBV10-3 to TRBJ2-1, with D perhaps matching TRBD2 (6 bases). The CDR3 reads CAIGLSYNEQFF. The CDR3 DNA is TGTGCCATAGGACTATCCTACAATGAGCAGTTCTTC.